One and the same sample provided the 13 T cell receptor beta chains below, sequenced in a study of blood T cell repertoires in COVID-19. TCRdb's copy holds only in-frame clones and misses some; the assay was immunoSEQ multiplex PCR. This table holds 130,000 or so clones, around 85% found once. The sequencing input was peripheral blood. These receptors originate from a human donor in a cohort sampled during active COVID-19.

This clone has a handful of counts. The chain links TRBV7-8 to TRBJ1-5, with 8 positions matching TRBD1. With V trimmed by 2 bases and J by 4 bases, 4 bases remained unmatched. The CDR3 has 15 amino acids. Germline V CDR1 and CDR2: SGHVS, FQNEAQ. The CDR3 spells CASSLKGTGNQPQHF. CDR3 nucleotides: TGTGCCAGCAGCTTAAAGGGGACAGGTAATCAGCCCCAGCATTTT.

The chain employs TRBV19 and TRBJ1-2; 10 bases match TRBD1. With V trimmed by 6 bases and J by 2 bases, 0 bases remained unmatched. There are 13 residues in the CDR3. Germline CDR1 is LNHDA and CDR2 is SQIVND (reference sequence). CDR3 amino acids: CASRGQGNYGYTF. CDR3 in DNA: TGTGCCAGTAGGGGACAGGGGAACTATGGCTACACCTTC.

A single count supports this clone. This chain joins TRBV20-1 and TRBJ2-7, with D possibly being TRBD2 (6 bases). Germline V CDR1 and CDR2: DFQATT, SNEGSKA (reference sequence). V was cut by 6 bases and J by 3 bases, with 9 bases left in between. CDR3 size: 11 residues. The CDR3 bases are TGCAGTGCCGCCGGGGGCTACGAGCAGTACTTC. Its protein is CSAAGGYEQYF.

This clone was picked up many times. The rearrangement uses TRBV19 and TRBJ1-2; 8 nucleotides line up with TRBD1. The CDR3 spans 15 residues. J lost 6 bases, V lost 4 bases, and 10 bases had no gene match. CDR1 is LNHDA and CDR2 is SQIVND in the germline V gene (reference sequence). The CDR3 bases are TGTGCCAGTAGTAAGAATCCCAGGGGGCTCAATGGCTACACCTTC. Translation gives CASSKNPRGLNGYTF.

The gene calls are TRBV27 and TRBJ1-1; maybe TRBD1 (6 bases). Trimming stripped 4 bases from V and 0 bases from J, with 12 bases between. The germline V gene has CDR1 MNHEY and CDR2 SMNVEV (reference sequence). The CDR3 length is 15 residues. The CDR3 reads CASSSHRDMNTEAFF. Here the CDR3 DNA reads TGTGCCAGCAGTTCACACAGGGACATGAACACTGAAGCTTTCTTT.

The chain is built from TRBV19 and TRBJ2-5; TRBD1 agrees at 7 bases. J gave up 4 bases and V 5 bases, and 4 bases lay outside the gene matches. Germline CDR1 and CDR2: LNHDA and SQIVND (reference sequence). CDR3 length: 13 residues. The CDR3 loop reads CASSQGVRETQYF. Written as DNA, the CDR3 is TGTGCCAGTAGTCAGGGGGTTAGAGAGACCCAGTACTTC.

The chain combines TRBV7-8 with TRBJ1-2; D is uncertain. This CDR3 has 15 residues. Germline loops: CDR1 SGHVS, CDR2 FQNEAQ. Trimming stripped 4 bases from V and 4 bases from J, with 16 bases between. The CDR3 nucleotides read TGTGCCAGCAGCTCATACCTCGGGTTACCCTATGGCTACACCTTC. Translated: CASSSYLGLPYGYTF.

This chain connects TRBV7-9 to TRBJ2-3; D not resolved. CDR1 is SEHNR, CDR2 FQNEAQ, per germline (reference sequence). V was trimmed by 3 bases and J by 2 bases, leaving 3 bases between them. CDR3 length: 12 amino acids. The CDR3 reads CASSFSTDTQYF. CDR3 DNA: TGTGCCAGCAGCTTCTCCACAGATACGCAGTATTTT. Full variable domain (missing parts from reference TRBV7-9 and TRBJ2-3): DTGVSQNPRHKITKRGQNVTFRCDPISEHNRLYWYRQTLGQGPEFLTYFQNEAQLEKSRLLSDRFSAERPKGSFSTLEIQRTEQGDSAMYLCASSFSTDTQYFGPGTRLTVL.

This clone occurred a few times. V and J are TRBV6-6 and TRBJ1-1, with 7 bases that match TRBD1. This CDR3 comprises 13 residues. V trimming: 6 bases; J trimming: 6 bases; junction bases outside the gene matches: 7. CDR1 and CDR2 from the germline V gene are MNHNY and SVGAGI (reference sequence). The CDR3 sequence: CASSPQGMAEAFF. The CDR3 DNA reads as TGTGCCAGCAGCCCACAGGGGATGGCTGAAGCTTTCTTT.

This clone was detected once. The rearrangement joins TRBV5-1 to TRBJ2-6, with a tentative D call TRBD1 (6 bases). The CDR3 consists of 15 residues. Trimming stripped 4 bases from V and 1 base from J, with 9 bases between. Germline CDR1 reads SGHRS; CDR2 reads YFSETQ. CDR3 DNA: TGCGCCAGCAGCGCTACAGGGTCTGGGGCCAACGTCCTGACTTTC. Protein: CASSATGSGANVLTF.

This chain uses TRBV5-1 with TRBJ1-6, with TRBD1 as a possible D gene (5 bases). CDR3 size: 14 residues. Germline V gene sequence: CDR1 SGHRS, CDR2 YFSETQ. V was clipped by 4 bases and J by 5 bases, with 10 bases between them. The CDR3 protein is CASSPQGDNSPLHF. The CDR3 DNA sequence: TGCGCCAGCAGCCCCCAGGGTGATAATTCACCCCTCCACTTT.

The chain recombines TRBV7-3 with TRBJ2-1; 13 positions match TRBD2. Germline CDR1 reads SGHTA; CDR2 reads FQGTGA. V was clipped by 5 bases and J by 9 bases; unmatched bases: 10. The CDR3 is 16 residues long. The CDR3 is CASSPTGTSGDGEQFF. CDR3 in DNA: TGTGCCAGCAGCCCAACCGGGACTAGCGGGGATGGTGAGCAGTTCTTC.

V is TRBV23-1 and J is TRBJ2-7; D remains unclear. TRBV23-1 falls under the ORF class, with uncertain function. The CDR3 consists of 15 residues. The ends were cut back, 4 bases at V and 3 bases at J, with 16 bases in the middle. CDR3 amino acids: CASSRRLEFIYEQYV. The CDR3 nucleotides read TGCGCCAGCAGTCGAAGGTTGGAGTTCATCTACGAGCAGTACGTC.